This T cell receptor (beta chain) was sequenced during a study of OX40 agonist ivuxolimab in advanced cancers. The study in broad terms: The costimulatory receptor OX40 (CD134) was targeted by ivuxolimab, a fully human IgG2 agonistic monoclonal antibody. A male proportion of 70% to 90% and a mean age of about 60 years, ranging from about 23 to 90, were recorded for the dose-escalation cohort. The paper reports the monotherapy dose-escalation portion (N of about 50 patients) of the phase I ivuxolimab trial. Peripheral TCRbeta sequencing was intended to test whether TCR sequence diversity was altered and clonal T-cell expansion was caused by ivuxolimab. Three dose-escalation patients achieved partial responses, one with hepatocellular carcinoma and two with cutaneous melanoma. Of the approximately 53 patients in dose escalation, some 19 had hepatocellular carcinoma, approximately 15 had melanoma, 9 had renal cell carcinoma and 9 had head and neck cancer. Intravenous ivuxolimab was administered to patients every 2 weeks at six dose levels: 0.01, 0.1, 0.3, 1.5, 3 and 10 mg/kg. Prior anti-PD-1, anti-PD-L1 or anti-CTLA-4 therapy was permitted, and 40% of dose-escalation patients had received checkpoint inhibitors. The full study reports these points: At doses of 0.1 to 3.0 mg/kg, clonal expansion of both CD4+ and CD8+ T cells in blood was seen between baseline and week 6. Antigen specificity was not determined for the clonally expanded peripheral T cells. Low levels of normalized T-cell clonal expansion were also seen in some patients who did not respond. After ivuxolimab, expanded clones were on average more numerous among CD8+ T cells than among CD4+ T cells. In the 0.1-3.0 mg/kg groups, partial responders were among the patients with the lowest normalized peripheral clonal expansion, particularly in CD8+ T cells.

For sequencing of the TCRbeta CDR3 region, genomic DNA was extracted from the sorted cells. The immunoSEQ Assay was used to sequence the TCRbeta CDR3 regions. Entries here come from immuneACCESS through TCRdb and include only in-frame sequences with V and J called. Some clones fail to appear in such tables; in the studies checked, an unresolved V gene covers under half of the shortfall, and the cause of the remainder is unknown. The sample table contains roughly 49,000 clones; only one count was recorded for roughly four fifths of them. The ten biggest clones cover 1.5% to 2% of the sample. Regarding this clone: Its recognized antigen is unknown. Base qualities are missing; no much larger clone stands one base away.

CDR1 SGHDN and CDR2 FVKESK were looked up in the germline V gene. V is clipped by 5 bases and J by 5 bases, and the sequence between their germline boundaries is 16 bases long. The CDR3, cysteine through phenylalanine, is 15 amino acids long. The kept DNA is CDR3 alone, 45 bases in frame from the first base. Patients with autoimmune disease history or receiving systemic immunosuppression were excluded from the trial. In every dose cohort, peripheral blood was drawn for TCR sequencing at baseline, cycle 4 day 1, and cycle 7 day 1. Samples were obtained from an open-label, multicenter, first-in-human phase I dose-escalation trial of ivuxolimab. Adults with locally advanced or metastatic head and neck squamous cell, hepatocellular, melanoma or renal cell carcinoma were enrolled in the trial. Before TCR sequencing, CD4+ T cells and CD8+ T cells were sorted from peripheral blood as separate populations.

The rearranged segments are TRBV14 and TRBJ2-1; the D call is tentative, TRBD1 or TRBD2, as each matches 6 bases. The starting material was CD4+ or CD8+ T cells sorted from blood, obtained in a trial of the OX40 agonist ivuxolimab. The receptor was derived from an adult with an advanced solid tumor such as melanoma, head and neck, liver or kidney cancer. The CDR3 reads CASSDYGGRNNEQFF. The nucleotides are TGTGCCAGCAGCGATTACGGGGGCCGGAACAATGAGCAGTTCTTC.